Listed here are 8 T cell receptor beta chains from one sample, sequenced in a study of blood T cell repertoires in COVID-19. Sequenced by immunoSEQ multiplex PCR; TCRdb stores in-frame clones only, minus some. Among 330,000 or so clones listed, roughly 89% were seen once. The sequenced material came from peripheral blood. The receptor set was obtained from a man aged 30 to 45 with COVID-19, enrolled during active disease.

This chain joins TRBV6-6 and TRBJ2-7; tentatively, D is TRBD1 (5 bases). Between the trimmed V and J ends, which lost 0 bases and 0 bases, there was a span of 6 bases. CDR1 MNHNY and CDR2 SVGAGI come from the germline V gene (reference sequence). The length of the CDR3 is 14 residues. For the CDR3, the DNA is TGTGCCAGCAGTTACTCGACAGTCTCCTACGAGCAGTACTTC. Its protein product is CASSYSTVSYEQYF.

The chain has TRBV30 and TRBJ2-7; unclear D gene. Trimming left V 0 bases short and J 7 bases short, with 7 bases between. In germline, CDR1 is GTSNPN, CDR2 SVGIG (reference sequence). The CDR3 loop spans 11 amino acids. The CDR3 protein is CAWSVSKEQYF. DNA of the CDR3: TGTGCCTGGAGTGTTAGCAAAGAGCAGTACTTC.

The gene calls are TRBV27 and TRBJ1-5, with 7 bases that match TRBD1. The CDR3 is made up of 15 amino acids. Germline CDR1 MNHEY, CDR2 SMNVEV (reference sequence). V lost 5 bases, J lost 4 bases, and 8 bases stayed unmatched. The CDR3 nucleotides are TGTGCCAGCAGTCCGACCATACAGGGGAATCAGCCCCAGCATTTT. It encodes CASSPTIQGNQPQHF.

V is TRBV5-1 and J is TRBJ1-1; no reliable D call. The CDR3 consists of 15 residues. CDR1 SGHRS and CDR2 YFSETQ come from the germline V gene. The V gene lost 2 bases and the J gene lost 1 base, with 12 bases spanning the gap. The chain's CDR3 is CASSLSTQTNTEAFF. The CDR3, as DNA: TGCGCCAGCAGCTTATCCACACAAACGAACACTGAAGCTTTCTTT.

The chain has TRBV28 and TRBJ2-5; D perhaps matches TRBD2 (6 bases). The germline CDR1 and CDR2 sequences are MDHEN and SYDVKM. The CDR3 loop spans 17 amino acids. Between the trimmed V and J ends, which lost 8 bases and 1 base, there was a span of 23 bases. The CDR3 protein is CASGGSLTGQPQETQYF. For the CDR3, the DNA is TGTGCCAGCGGAGGGAGCCTTACCGGACAACCCCAAGAGACCCAGTACTTC.

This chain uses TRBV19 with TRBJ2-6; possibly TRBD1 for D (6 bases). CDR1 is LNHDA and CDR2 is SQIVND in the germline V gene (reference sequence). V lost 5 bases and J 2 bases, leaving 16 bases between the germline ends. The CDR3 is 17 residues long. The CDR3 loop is CASSGDTRAAGANVLTF. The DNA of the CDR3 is TGTGCCAGTAGTGGGGACACTCGAGCAGCTGGGGCCAACGTCCTGACTTTC.

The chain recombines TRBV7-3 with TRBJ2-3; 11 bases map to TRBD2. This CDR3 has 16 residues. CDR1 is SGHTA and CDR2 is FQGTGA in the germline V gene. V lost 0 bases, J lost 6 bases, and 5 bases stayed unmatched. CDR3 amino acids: CASSLTSGGARDTQYF. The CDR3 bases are TGTGCCAGCAGCTTAACTAGCGGGGGGGCCAGGGATACGCAGTATTTT.

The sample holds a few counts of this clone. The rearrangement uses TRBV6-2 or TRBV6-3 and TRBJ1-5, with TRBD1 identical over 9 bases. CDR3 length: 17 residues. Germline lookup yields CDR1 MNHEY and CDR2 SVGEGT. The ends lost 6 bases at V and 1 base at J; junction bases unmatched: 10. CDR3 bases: TGTGCCAGCAGCGAGAATCTGGGACAGGGAAGCAATCAGCCCCAGCATTTT. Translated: CASSENLGQGSNQPQHF.